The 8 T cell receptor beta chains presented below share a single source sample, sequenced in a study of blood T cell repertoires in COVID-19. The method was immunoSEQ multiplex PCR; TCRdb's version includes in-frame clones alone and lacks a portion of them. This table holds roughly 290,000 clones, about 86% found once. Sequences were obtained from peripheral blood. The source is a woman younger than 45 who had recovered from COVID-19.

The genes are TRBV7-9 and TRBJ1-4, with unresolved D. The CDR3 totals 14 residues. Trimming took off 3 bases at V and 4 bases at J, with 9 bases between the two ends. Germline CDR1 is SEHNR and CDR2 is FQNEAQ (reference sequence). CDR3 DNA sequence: TGTGCCAGCAGCTTTGGCAGAAGTAATGAAAAACTGTTTTTT. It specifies CASSFGRSNEKLFF.

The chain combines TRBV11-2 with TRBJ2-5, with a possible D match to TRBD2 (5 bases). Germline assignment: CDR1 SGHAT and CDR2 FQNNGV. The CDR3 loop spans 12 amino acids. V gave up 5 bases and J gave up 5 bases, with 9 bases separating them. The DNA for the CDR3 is TGTGCCAGCAGCCTTACGGGGGAGACCCAGTACTTC. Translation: CASSLTGETQYF.

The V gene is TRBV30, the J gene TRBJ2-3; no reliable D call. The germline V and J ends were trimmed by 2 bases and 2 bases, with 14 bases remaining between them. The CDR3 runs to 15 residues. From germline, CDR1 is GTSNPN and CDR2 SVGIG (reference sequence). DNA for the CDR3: TGTGCCTGGAGTCTAACCGGGTCCATCACAGATACGCAGTATTTT. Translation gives CAWSLTGSITDTQYF.

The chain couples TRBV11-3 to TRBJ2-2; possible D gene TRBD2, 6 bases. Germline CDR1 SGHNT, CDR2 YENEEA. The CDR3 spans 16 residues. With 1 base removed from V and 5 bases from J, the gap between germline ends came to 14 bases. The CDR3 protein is CASSLVSGGTTGELFF. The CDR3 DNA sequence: TGTGCCAGCAGCTTAGTGTCCGGGGGAACAACCGGGGAGCTGTTTTTT. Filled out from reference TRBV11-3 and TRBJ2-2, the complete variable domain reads EAGVVQSPRYKIIEKKQPVAFWCNPISGHNTLYWYLQNLGQGPELLIRYENEEAVDDSQLPKDRFSAERLKGVDSTLKIQPAELGDSAVYLCASSLVSGGTTGELFFGEGSRLTVL.

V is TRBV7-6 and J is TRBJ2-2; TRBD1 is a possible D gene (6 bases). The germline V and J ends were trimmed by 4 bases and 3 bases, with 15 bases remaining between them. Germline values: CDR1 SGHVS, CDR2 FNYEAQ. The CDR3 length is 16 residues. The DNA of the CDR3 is TGTGCCAGCAGCTCTCGGAAAGGACAGCACACCGGGGAGCTGTTTTTT. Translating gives CASSSRKGQHTGELFF. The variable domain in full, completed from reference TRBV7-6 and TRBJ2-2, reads GAGVSQSPRYKVTKRGQDVALRCDPISGHVSLYWYRQALGQGPEFLTYFNYEAQQDKSGLPNDRFSAERPEGSISTLTIQRTEQRDSAMYRCASSSRKGQHTGELFFGEGSRLTVL.

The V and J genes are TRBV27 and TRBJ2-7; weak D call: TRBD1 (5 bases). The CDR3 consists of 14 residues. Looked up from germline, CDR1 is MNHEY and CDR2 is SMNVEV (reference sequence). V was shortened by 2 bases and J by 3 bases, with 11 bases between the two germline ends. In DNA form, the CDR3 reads TGTGCCAGCAGTTTAGATGCAGGGAACTACGAGCAGTACTTC. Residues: CASSLDAGNYEQYF.

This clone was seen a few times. The CDR3 sequence is CSVVGPRGEQYF. CDR3 sequence (DNA): TGCAGCGTTGTCGGTCCTAGGGGAGAGCAGTACTTC. The rearrangement joins TRBV29-1 to TRBJ2-7; perhaps TRBD1 as D (5 bases). CDR1 SQVTM and CDR2 ANQGSEA come from the germline V gene. The CDR3 has 12 amino acids. Deletions cut 4 bases from V and 7 bases from J, with 14 bases between.

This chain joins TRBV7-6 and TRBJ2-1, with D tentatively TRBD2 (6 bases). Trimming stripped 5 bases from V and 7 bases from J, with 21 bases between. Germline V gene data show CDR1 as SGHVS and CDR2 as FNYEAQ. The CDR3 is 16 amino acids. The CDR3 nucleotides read TGTGCCAGCAGCAACGGGGATTTTGCAGGAGGGAATGAGCAGTTCTTC. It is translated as CASSNGDFAGGNEQFF.